This T cell receptor beta chain was captured in a study of cytomegalovirus exposure and HLA in healthy donors. About this clone itself: Its antigen is undetermined.

Per the germline V gene, CDR1 is SGHAT and CDR2 is FQNNGV. The CDR3 consists of 13 residues. V gave up 5 bases and J gave up 5 bases, with 12 bases separating them. The study's findings and limits: High specificity and sensitivity for cytomegalovirus status were reported for the classifier. Within the approximately 130 validation repertoires, first-cohort TCR clusters tended to co-occur, according to a later analysis. Confirmation was obtained in vitro that a few CMV-associated chains are specific for CMV antigens. Investigators reported 150 to 200 TCR beta chains as tied to cytomegalovirus.

Sequencing used immunoSEQ multiplex PCR; TCRdb keeps in-frame clones, though not all of them. In the table there are 65,000 to 80,000 clones, around 95% of which are singletons. This receptor was obtained from a woman aged 18-29 years in good health and CMV-seropositive. The rearrangement uses TRBV11-2 and TRBJ2-5; maybe TRBD2 (6 bases). Sequencing used PBMCs. CDR3 in amino acids: CASSRSREETQYF. DNA for the CDR3: TGTGCCAGCAGCCGTAGTCGGGAGGAGACCCAGTACTTC.